These T cell receptor beta chains were read from a single sample in a study of early T cells in non-severe SARS-CoV-2 infection. TCRdb re-called the 5' RACE reads through MiXCR, storing one row per CDR3 protein. The repertoire holds about 75,000 distinct CDR3 sequences, with about 11% as singletons. Sequencing was performed on whole blood, taken at baseline. These receptors all stem from an adult who was a healthcare worker with PCR-confirmed SARS-CoV-2 infection or an uninfected control (not recorded which). The CDR3 runs from the conserved cysteine through the conserved F or W. The D gene is left open where the match is weak. Part of the rows lack a size; the others show once, few, many or a class for expanded clones.

v_call,d_call,j_call,clone_size,cdr3_aa,cdr3_nt
TRBV6-6,NA,TRBJ2-7,few,CASSSGLYSYEQYF,TGTGCCAGCAGTTCAGGGCTATACTCCTACGAGCAGTACTTC
TRBV5-1,TRBD1,TRBJ2-1,NA,CASSLPGQVYNEQFF,TGCGCCAGCAGCTTACCGGGACAGGTTTACAATGAGCAGTTCTTC
TRBV25-1,NA,TRBJ2-6,NA,CASSYMNSGANILTF,TGTGCCAGCAGTTACATGAACTCTGGGGCCAACATCCTGACTTTC
TRBV20-1,TRBD2,TRBJ2-1,many,CSAVPGTSGDNEQFF,TGCAGTGCGGTACCCGGGACTAGCGGGGACAATGAGCAGTTCTTC
TRBV28,NA,TRBJ2-5,many,CASSLNPSRQETQYF,TGTGCCAGCAGTTTAAATCCGTCAAGACAAGAGACCCAGTACTTC
TRBV5-8,NA,TRBJ2-1,many,CASNQGGDYNEQFF,TGTGCCAGCAACCAGGGGGGAGACTACAATGAGCAGTTCTTC
TRBV20-1,NA,TRBJ2-7,once,CSARGRSNSYEQYF,TGCAGTGCTAGGGGCCGGTCGAACTCCTACGAGCAGTACTTC
TRBV12-3/TRBV12-4,NA,TRBJ2-7,NA,CASSLGQGTTYEQYF,TGTGCCAGCAGTTTAGGGCAGGGGACGACCTACGAGCAGTACTTC
TRBV6-5,NA,TRBJ2-2,many,CASSFRGTGELFF,TGTGCCAGCAGTTTCCGGGGCACCGGGGAGCTGTTTTTT
TRBV18,NA,TRBJ1-3,few,CASSPSEEGLPGNTIYF,TGTGCCAGCTCACCATCCGAAGAGGGGTTGCCTGGAAACACCATATATTTT
TRBV7-3,NA,TRBJ2-1,NA,CASSLGDNEQFF,TGTGCCAGCAGCTTAGGAGACAATGAGCAGTTCTTC
TRBV6-6,NA,TRBJ1-4,few,CASRNDEKLFF,TGTGCCAGCAGAAATGATGAAAAACTGTTTTTT
TRBV14,NA,TRBJ1-2,many,CASSQSLGYGYTF,TGTGCCAGCAGCCAATCATTGGGCTATGGCTACACCTTC
TRBV20-1,NA,TRBJ1-3,many,CSARSSGNTIYF,TGCAGTGCTCGGAGCTCTGGAAACACCATATATTTT
TRBV5-4,NA,TRBJ1-4,NA,CASSRGPTPTNEKLFF,TGTGCCAGCAGCCGGGGACCGACCCCAACTAATGAAAAACTGTTTTTT
TRBV3-1,NA,TRBJ1-6,NA,CASSQDLGGYSPLHF,TGTGCCAGCAGCCAAGATTTAGGGGGATACTCACCCCTCCACTTT
TRBV11-2,NA,TRBJ1-2,few,CASSFRRLYTF,TGTGCCAGCAGCTTTCGACGGCTTTACACCTTC
TRBV6-6,NA,TRBJ2-7,many,CASSTRPGYEQYF,TGTGCCAGCAGCACACGACCAGGCTACGAGCAGTACTTC
TRBV13,TRBD2,TRBJ2-5,many,CASSLSLAGEQETQYF,TGTGCCAGCAGCTTATCACTAGCGGGGGAGCAAGAGACCCAGTACTTC
TRBV5-1,TRBD2,TRBJ2-3,many,CASSLTSGVSTDTQYF,TGCGCCAGCAGCTTGACCAGCGGGGTAAGCACAGATACGCAGTATTTT
TRBV7-8,NA,TRBJ1-5,many,CASSLPGGQETRLQPQHF,TGTGCCAGCAGCTTACCGGGGGGGCAGGAGACGCGGCTGCAGCCCCAGCATTTT
TRBV6-2/TRBV6-3,TRBD1,TRBJ2-5,NA,CASRDRDRGAETQYF,TGTGCCAGCAGGGACCGGGACAGGGGAGCGGAGACCCAGTACTTC
TRBV11-2,TRBD2,TRBJ2-1,few,CASSTGTSDYNEQFF,TGTGCCAGCAGCACCGGGACTAGCGACTACAATGAGCAGTTCTTC
TRBV28,NA,TRBJ1-5,few,CASTLRSGNQPQHF,TGTGCCAGCACCCTACGGTCAGGGAATCAGCCCCAGCATTTT
TRBV28,TRBD2,TRBJ2-7,few,CASRTSGDSYEQYF,TGTGCCAGCAGGACTAGCGGGGACTCCTACGAGCAGTACTTC
TRBV29-1,NA,TRBJ2-1,NA,CSVGGSGSTEICNEQFF,TGCAGCGTTGGAGGTAGCGGTTCTACCGAAATCTGCAATGAGCAGTTCTTC
TRBV7-2,NA,TRBJ2-3,NA,CASSRTWGTDTQYF,TGTGCCAGCAGCCGCACCTGGGGTACAGATACGCAGTATTTT
TRBV7-9,NA,TRBJ1-5,many,CASSLLTPDSNQPQHF,TGTGCCAGCAGCTTGTTGACTCCCGATAGCAATCAGCCCCAGCATTTT
TRBV29-1,TRBD1,TRBJ1-2,NA,CSVRRDREDGYTF,TGCAGCGTTAGGCGGGACAGGGAGGATGGCTACACCTTC
TRBV6-2/TRBV6-3,NA,TRBJ2-7,many,CASSIGDISREQYF,TGTGCCAGCAGTATAGGGGACATCTCTCGCGAGCAGTACTTC
TRBV11-1,NA,TRBJ2-3,few,CASSHHPADTQYF,TGTGCCAGCAGCCACCATCCCGCAGATACGCAGTATTTT
TRBV6-2/TRBV6-3,TRBD1,TRBJ1-6,many,CASSSGQRNSPLHF,TGTGCCAGCAGTTCGGGACAGCGCAATTCACCCCTCCACTTT
TRBV20-1,NA,TRBJ2-1,NA,CSAHQGNEQFF,TGCAGTGCTCACCAGGGGAATGAGCAGTTCTTC
TRBV7-6,NA,TRBJ1-1,NA,CASSVGSGTEAFF,TGTGCCAGCAGCGTTGGATCCGGCACTGAAGCTTTCTTT
TRBV11-2,TRBD1,TRBJ2-3,NA,CASSLDSQGIDGDTQYF,TGTGCCAGCAGCTTAGACTCACAGGGGATTGACGGGGATACGCAGTATTTT
TRBV20-1,NA,TRBJ2-3,few,CSARDSGSDTQYF,TGCAGTGCTAGAGATTCCGGGTCCGATACGCAGTATTTT
TRBV5-1,NA,TRBJ1-4,few,CASSLGVSATNEKLFF,TGCGCCAGCAGCTTGGGGGTTTCGGCAACTAATGAAAAACTGTTTTTT
TRBV7-2,NA,TRBJ1-1,few,CASSLLIEAFF,TGTGCCAGCAGCTTACTAATTGAAGCTTTCTTT
TRBV7-2,NA,TRBJ2-6,NA,CASSAGPNPGANVLTF,TGTGCCAGCAGCGCCGGACCTAACCCTGGGGCCAACGTCCTGACTTTC
TRBV11-2,NA,TRBJ2-2,few,CASSSSQVGARTGELFF,TGTGCCAGCAGCTCATCTCAGGTTGGGGCCCGGACCGGGGAGCTGTTTTTT
TRBV11-2,TRBD1,TRBJ1-1,few,CASSFPRGLNTEAFF,TGTGCCAGCAGCTTCCCCAGGGGGCTGAACACTGAAGCTTTCTTT
TRBV19,NA,TRBJ2-2,many,CASMAPRELFF,TGTGCCAGTATGGCCCCGAGGGAGCTGTTTTTT
TRBV11-2,TRBD2,TRBJ2-3,few,CASSQRGAPIYTDTQYF,TGTGCCAGCAGCCAGCGGGGGGCCCCTATTTACACAGATACGCAGTATTTT
TRBV18,NA,TRBJ2-1,many,CASSPGHESDEQFF,TGTGCCAGCTCCCCCGGACACGAAAGCGATGAGCAGTTCTTC
TRBV20-1,NA,TRBJ1-2,few,CSASVGLAGYTF,TGCAGTGCTAGCGTGGGACTGGCTGGCTACACCTTC
TRBV5-1,NA,TRBJ2-3,many,CASSLDHAGRGTDTQYF,TGCGCCAGCAGCTTGGATCATGCGGGGAGAGGCACAGATACGCAGTATTTT
TRBV5-1,NA,TRBJ1-1,few,CASSLAGWSNTEAFF,TGCGCCAGCAGCTTGGCCGGGTGGTCGAACACTGAAGCTTTCTTT
TRBV12-5,NA,TRBJ1-1,few,CASVQSTEAFF,TGTGCTAGTGTCCAAAGTACTGAAGCTTTCTTT
TRBV7-2,TRBD1,TRBJ2-7,NA,CASCRDSTYEQYF,TGTGCCAGTTGCCGGGACAGCACCTACGAGCAGTACTTC
TRBV12-3/TRBV12-4,NA,TRBJ1-4,NA,CASSLTSTNEKLFF,TGTGCCAGCAGTTTAACTTCAACTAATGAAAAACTGTTTTTT
TRBV3-1,NA,TRBJ2-7,NA,CASSQDGLVYEQYF,TGTGCCAGCAGCCAAGACGGGCTCGTGTACGAGCAGTACTTC
TRBV5-1,TRBD1,TRBJ2-5,NA,CASSLLSTGGQETQYF,TGCGCCAGCAGCCTCCTTTCGACAGGGGGGCAAGAGACCCAGTACTTC
TRBV30,TRBD2,TRBJ2-5,NA,CAWARTSGGETQYF,TGTGCCTGGGCGAGGACTAGCGGAGGAGAGACCCAGTACTTC
TRBV18,NA,TRBJ1-1,NA,CASSSGSGNTEAFF,TGTGCCAGCTCATCAGGGTCCGGGAACACTGAAGCTTTCTTT
TRBV7-4,NA,TRBJ1-5,NA,CASSFRGQGCISPSIF,NA
TRBV11-3,NA,TRBJ2-1,NA,CASSVGAYNEQFF,TGTGCCAGCAGTGTCGGGGCCTACAATGAGCAGTTCTTC